This T cell receptor (beta chain) was sequenced in a study of CD4 T cells in relation to SARS-CoV-2 and coronaviruses. For the study at large: ViraFEST: approximately 10-day antigen culture of PBMCs, then TCR beta CDR3 sequencing. Shared crossreactive spike epitopes were mapped to their HLA restriction.

Using immunoSEQ multiplex PCR, the repertoire was profiled, and TCRdb retains in-frame clones only, with some absent. The sample comprises 20,000 or so clones, 68% of which are singletons, and under 20% rests with the top ten. This clone occurred a few times. Its target is not known. The CDR3 runs 16 residues. The V gene lost 4 bases and the J gene lost 3 bases, with 16 bases spanning the gap. Germline loops: CDR1 LNHDA, CDR2 SQIVND (reference sequence). The unexposed donors gave CD4+ T cells in about 2011-2019, prior to COVID-19. After nine to ten days of culture, CD4+ T cells were isolated. Unexposed-donor CD4+ T cells were probed with SARS-CoV-2 S/N and four cold-coronavirus spikes, cells permitting.

This chain joins TRBV19 and TRBJ2-1; no clear D gene. This receptor was taken from a human donor in good health. Sequences were obtained from CD4+ T cells from PBMCs, cultured in vitro. The CDR3 reads CASSRGDMNYYNEQFF. The CDR3 nucleotides read TGTGCCAGTAGTAGAGGAGACATGAACTACTACAATGAGCAGTTCTTC.